The 8 T cell receptor beta chains below were found in one sample sequenced in a study of T cells after yellow fever vaccination. TCRdb called the 5' RACE reads again in MiXCR, with one record for every CDR3 protein. The sample has 350,000 to 450,000 distinct CDR3 sequences; around 6.5% are singletons. The sequenced sample was PBMCs, obtained 5 days after the yellow fever booster vaccination. The receptors shown here come from a man between 25 and 39 years old who received the YFV17D yellow fever vaccine.

This clonotype occurred a few times. The chain uses TRBV5-4 and TRBJ1-1, with D perhaps TRBD1 (5 bases). Germline V lookup: CDR1 SGHNT, CDR2 YYREEE (reference sequence). V dropped 0 bases and J dropped 6 bases, with 12 bases sitting between them. This CDR3 contains 14 residues. CDR3 amino acids: CASSLAAGRSEAFF. DNA for the CDR3: TGTGCCAGCAGCTTGGCCGCAGGGCGGTCTGAAGCTTTCTTT.

This clonotype was seen a handful of times. The chain is built from TRBV2 and TRBJ2-3; 7 nucleotides line up with TRBD2. Germline V gene sequence: CDR1 SNHLY, CDR2 FYNNEI. The trim removed 3 bases at V and 2 bases at J, leaving 2 bases unmatched. The CDR3 contains 14 residues. The CDR3 sequence is CASSEQRDTDTQYF. The CDR3 nucleotides are TGTGCCAGCAGTGAGCAGCGGGACACAGATACGCAGTATTTT.

The table lists this clonotype with many counts. The chain employs TRBV25-1 and TRBJ2-1, with D unresolved. The CDR3 runs 13 residues. Germline values: CDR1 MGHDK, CDR2 SYGVNS. Trimming shortened V by 4 bases and J by 8 bases, and 12 bases separated the two germline ends. As DNA, the CDR3 is TGTGCCAGCAGTGGAGTGGGTCGCGATGAGCAGTTCTTC. This gives the protein CASSGVGRDEQFF. Full variable domain (remainder filled in from reference TRBV25-1 and TRBJ2-1): EADIYQTPRYLVIGTGKKITLECSQTMGHDKMYWYQQDPGMELHLIHYSYGVNSTEKGDLSSESTVSRIRTEHFPLTLESARPSHTSQYLCASSGVGRDEQFFGPGTRLTVL.

This clonotype was recorded a few times. The chain has TRBV7-2 and TRBJ2-3; 9 positions match TRBD2. With V trimmed by 6 bases and J by 0 bases, 4 bases remained unmatched. CDR3 length: 15 residues. Germline V gene sequence: CDR1 SGHTA, CDR2 FQGNSA. This CDR3 reads CASSYSGSSTDTQYF. The CDR3 DNA reads as TGTGCCAGCAGTTATAGCGGGAGTAGCACAGATACGCAGTATTTT.

This clonotype occurred many times. The chain couples TRBV7-2 to TRBJ2-7; unclear D gene. Germline CDR1 and CDR2: SGHTA and FQGNSA. The CDR3 extends over 15 amino acids. V shed 2 bases and J shed 3 bases, with 14 bases lying between them. The CDR3 DNA sequence: TGTGCCAGCAGCTTAAAACGCGACAACCGCTACGAGCAGTACTTC. Its protein product is CASSLKRDNRYEQYF.

This clonotype occurred many times. J is TRBJ2-2 and V is TRBV12-3 or TRBV12-4, with 7 bases identical to TRBD1. V was pared by 3 bases and J by 5 bases, with 6 bases of the junction left unmatched. The CDR3 covers 15 residues. In nucleotides, the CDR3 is TGTGCCAGCAGTTTTGGGACAGTGGCTACCGGGGAGCTGTTTTTT. It is translated as CASSFGTVATGELFF.

The J gene is TRBJ2-5, the V gene TRBV20-1; the D gene is possibly TRBD2 (7 bases). The length of the CDR3 is 15 residues. Germline V gene sequence: CDR1 DFQATT, CDR2 SNEGSKA (reference sequence). V lost 4 bases to trimming and J lost 5 bases, with 20 bases between them. CDR3 DNA: TGCAGTGCTATTCGGCGGGGGACATGGGATGAGACCCAGTACTTC. It is translated as CSAIRRGTWDETQYF.

This clonotype was recorded many times. The chain uses TRBV5-1 and TRBJ2-7, with a weak D call TRBD1 (5 bases). CDR1 SGHRS and CDR2 YFSETQ come from the germline V gene. This CDR3 region has 13 residues. Between the trimmed V and J ends, which lost 0 bases and 5 bases, there was a span of 9 bases. The DNA of the CDR3 is TGCGCCAGCAGCTTGGCCCCAGGGAACGAGCAGTACTTC. Protein sequence: CASSLAPGNEQYF.